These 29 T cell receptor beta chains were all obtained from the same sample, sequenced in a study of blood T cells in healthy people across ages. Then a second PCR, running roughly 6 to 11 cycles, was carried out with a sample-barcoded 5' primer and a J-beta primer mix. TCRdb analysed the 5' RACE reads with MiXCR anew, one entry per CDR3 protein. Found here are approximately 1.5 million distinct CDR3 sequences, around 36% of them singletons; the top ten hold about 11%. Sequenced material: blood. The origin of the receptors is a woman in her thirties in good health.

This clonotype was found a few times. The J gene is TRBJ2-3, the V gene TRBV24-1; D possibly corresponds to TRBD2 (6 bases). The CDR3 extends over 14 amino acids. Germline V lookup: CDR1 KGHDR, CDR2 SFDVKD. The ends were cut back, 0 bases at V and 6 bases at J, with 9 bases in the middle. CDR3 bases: TGTGCCACCAGTGATTTGGCTAGCGAGGATACGCAGTATTTT. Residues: CATSDLASEDTQYF.

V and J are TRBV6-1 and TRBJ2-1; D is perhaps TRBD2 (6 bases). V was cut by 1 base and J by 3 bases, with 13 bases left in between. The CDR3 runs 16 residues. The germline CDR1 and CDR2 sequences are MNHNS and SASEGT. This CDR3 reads CASSEDGSGYYNEQFF. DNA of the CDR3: TGTGCCAGCAGTGAAGACGGTAGCGGATACTACAATGAGCAGTTCTTC.

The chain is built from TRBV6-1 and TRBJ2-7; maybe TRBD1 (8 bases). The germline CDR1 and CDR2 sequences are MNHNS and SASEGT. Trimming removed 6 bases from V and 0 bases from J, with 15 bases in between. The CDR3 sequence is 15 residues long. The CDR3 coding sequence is TGTGCCAGCAGGAACGGGGGGACAGGCTCCTACGAGCAGTACTTC. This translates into CASRNGGTGSYEQYF.

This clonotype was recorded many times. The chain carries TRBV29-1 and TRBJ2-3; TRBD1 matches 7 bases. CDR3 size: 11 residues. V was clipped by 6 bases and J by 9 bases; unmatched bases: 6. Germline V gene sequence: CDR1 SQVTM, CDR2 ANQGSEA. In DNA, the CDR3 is TGCAGCGTGGGACAGCTTGAGACGCAGTATTTT. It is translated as CSVGQLETQYF.

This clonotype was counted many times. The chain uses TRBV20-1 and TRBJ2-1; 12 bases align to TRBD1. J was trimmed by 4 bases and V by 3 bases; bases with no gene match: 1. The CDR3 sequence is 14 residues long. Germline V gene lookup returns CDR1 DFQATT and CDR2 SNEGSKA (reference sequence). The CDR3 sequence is CSARGQGAYNEQFF. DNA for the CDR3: TGCAGTGCTAGGGGACAGGGGGCGTACAATGAGCAGTTCTTC.

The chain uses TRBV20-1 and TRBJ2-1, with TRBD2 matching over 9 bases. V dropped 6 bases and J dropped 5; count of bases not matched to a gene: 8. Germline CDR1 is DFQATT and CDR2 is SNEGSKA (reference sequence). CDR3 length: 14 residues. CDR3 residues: CSADRLADNNEQFF. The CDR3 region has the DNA TGCAGTGCGGACAGACTAGCGGACAACAATGAGCAGTTCTTC.

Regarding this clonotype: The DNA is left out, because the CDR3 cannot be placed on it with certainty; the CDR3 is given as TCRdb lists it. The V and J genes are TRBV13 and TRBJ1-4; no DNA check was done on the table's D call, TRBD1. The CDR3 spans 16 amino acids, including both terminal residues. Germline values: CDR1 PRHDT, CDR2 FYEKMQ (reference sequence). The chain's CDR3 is CASSFGSGRGEEKLFF.

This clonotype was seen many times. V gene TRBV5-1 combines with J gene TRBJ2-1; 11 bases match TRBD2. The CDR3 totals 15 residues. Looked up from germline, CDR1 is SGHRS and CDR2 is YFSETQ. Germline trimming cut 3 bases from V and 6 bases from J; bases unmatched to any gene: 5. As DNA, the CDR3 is TGCGCCAGCAGCTCCCTAGCGGGGGGCGGCAATGAGCAGTTCTTC. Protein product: CASSSLAGGGNEQFF.

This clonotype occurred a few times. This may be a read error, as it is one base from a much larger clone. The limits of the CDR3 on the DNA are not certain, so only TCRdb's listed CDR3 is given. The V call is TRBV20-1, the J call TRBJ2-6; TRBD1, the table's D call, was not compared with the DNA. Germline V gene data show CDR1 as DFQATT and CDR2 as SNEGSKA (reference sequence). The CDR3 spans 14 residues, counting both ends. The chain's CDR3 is CSVGAGSGANVRTF.

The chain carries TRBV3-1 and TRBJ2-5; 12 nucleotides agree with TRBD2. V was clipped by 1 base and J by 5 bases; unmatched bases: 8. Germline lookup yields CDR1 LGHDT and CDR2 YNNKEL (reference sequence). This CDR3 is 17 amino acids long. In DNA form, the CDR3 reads TGTGCCAGCAGCCAAGGCTTGACTAGCGGGGGTGCGGAGACCCAGTACTTC. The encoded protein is CASSQGLTSGGAETQYF.

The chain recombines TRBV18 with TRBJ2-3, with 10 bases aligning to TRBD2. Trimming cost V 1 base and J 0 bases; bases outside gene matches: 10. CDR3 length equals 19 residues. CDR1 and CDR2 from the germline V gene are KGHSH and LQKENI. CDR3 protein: CASSPRLLAGILSTDTQYF. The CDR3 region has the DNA TGTGCCAGCTCACCACGTTTACTAGCGGGGATCTTAAGCACAGATACGCAGTATTTT.

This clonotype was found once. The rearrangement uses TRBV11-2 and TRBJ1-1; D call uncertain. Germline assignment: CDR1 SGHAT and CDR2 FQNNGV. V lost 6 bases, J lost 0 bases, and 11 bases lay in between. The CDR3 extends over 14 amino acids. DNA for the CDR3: TGTGCCAGCAGACCAGAACTTCTGAACACTGAAGCTTTCTTT. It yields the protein CASRPELLNTEAFF.

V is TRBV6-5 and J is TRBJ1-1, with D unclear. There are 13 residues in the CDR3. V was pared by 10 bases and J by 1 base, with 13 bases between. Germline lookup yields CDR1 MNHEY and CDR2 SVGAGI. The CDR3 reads CAIHRGANTEAFF. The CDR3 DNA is TGTGCCATTCACCGGGGTGCGAACACTGAAGCTTTCTTT.

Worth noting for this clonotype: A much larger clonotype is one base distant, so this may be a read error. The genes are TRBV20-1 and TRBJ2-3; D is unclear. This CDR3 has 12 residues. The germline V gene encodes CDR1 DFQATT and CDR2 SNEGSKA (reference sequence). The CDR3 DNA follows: TGCAGTGCCCCATCGCCCCCAGATACGCGGTATTTT. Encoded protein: CSAPSPPDTRYF.

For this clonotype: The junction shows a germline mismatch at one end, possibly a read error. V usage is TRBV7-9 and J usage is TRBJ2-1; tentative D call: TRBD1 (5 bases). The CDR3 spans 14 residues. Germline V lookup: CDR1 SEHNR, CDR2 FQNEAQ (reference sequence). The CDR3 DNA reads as TGTGCCAGCACAGGGTTGGTGGTCTACAATGAGCAGTGCTTC. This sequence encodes CASTGLVVYNEQCF.

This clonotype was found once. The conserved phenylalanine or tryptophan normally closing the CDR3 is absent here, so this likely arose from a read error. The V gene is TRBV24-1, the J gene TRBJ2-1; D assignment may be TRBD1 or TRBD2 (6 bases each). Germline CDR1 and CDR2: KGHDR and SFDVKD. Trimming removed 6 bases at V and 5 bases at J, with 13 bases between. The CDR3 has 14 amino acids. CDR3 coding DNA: TGTGCCACCAGTCCGGGGGCAGTCCACAATGAGCAGTTCTCC. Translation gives CATSPGAVHNEQFS.

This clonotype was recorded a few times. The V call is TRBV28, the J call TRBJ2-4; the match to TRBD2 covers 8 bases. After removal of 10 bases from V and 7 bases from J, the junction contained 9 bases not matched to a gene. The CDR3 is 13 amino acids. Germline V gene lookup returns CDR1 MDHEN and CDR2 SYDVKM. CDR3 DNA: TGTGCCATCGGCGGGACTAGTCAGAACATTCAGTACTTC. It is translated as CAIGGTSQNIQYF.

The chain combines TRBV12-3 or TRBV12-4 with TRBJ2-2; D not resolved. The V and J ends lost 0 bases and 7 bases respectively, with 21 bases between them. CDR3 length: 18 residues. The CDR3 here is CASSLALLEGIRDGELFF. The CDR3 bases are TGTGCCAGCAGTTTAGCGCTATTGGAAGGGATACGCGACGGGGAGCTGTTTTTT.

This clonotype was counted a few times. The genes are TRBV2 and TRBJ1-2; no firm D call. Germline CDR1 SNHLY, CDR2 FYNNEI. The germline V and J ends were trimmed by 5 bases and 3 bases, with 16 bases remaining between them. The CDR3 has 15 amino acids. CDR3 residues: CASSYRATEDYGYTF. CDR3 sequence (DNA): TGTGCCAGCAGTTACCGGGCCACTGAAGACTATGGCTACACCTTC.

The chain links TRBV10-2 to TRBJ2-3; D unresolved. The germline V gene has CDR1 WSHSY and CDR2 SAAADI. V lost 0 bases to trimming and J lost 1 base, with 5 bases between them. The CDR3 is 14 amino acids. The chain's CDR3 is CASSESYGTDTQYF. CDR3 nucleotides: TGCGCCAGCAGTGAGTCGTACGGCACAGATACGCAGTATTTT.

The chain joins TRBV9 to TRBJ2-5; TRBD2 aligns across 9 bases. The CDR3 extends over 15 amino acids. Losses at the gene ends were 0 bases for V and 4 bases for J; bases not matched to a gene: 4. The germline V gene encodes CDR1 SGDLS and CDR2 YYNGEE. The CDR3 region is CASSVGSGGRETQYF. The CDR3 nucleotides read TGTGCCAGCAGCGTAGGGAGCGGGGGGCGAGAGACCCAGTACTTC.

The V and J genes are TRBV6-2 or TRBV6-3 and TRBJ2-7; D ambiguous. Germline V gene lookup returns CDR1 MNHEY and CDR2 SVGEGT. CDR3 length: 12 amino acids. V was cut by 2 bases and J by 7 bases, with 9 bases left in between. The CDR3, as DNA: TGTGCCAGCAGTTACCGGTTTGCTGAGCAGTACTTC. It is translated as CASSYRFAEQYF.

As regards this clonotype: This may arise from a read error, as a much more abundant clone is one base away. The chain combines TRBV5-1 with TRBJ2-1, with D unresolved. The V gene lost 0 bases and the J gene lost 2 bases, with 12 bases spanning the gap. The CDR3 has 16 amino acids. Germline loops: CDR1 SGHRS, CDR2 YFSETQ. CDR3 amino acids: CASSLAGFSPYNEQFF. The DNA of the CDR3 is TGCGCCAGCAGCTTGGCCGGGTTTAGCCCCTACAATGAGCAGTTCTTC.

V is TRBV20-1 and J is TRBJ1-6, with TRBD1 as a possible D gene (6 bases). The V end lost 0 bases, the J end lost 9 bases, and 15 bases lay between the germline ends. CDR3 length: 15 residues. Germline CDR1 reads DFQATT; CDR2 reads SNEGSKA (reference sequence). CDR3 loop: CSARDKTGGGSPLHF. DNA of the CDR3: TGCAGTGCTAGAGATAAGACAGGAGGGGGTTCACCCCTCCACTTT.

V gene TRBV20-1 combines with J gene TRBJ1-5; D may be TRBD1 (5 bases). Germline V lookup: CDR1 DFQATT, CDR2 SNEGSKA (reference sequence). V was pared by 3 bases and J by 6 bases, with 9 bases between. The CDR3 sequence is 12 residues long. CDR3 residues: CSARLGGQPQHF. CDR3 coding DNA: TGCAGTGCTAGGTTGGGGGGTCAGCCCCAGCATTTT.

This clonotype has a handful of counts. The CDR3 DNA follows: TGTTGGAGACAGTTTGGAGCCTACGAGCAGTACTTC. The encoded protein is CWRQFGAYEQYF. V gene TRBV24-1 combines with J gene TRBJ2-7, with D perhaps matching TRBD1 (5 bases). The CDR3 covers 12 residues. The germline gives CDR1 KGHDR, CDR2 SFDVKD.

The CDR3: CASRAPKDIQYF. The CDR3 bases are TGTGCCAGCAGGGCACCTAAGGACATTCAGTACTTC. The genes are TRBV2 and TRBJ2-4; D remains ambiguous. Germline loops: CDR1 SNHLY, CDR2 FYNNEI. This CDR3 contains 12 residues. The germline V and J ends were trimmed by 6 bases and 8 bases, with 11 bases remaining between them.

CDR3 in amino acids: CASASGASYEQYF. The CDR3 nucleotides are TGTGCCAGCGCAAGCGGGGCCTCCTACGAGCAGTACTTC. This sequence joins TRBV13 and TRBJ2-7, with 7 positions matching TRBD2. Germline V gene data show CDR1 as PRHDT and CDR2 as FYEKMQ (reference sequence). The CDR3 totals 13 residues. Losses at the gene ends were 8 bases for V and 0 bases for J; bases not matched to a gene: 4.

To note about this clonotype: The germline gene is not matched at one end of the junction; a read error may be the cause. This CDR3 is CVSSPKSTGYGYTF. CDR3 DNA: TGTGTCAGCAGCCCAAAGTCGACGGGCTATGGCTACACCTTC. V is TRBV14 and J is TRBJ1-2; D not resolved. CDR1 is SGHDN, CDR2 FVKESK, per germline. The CDR3 consists of 14 residues.